The 30 T cell receptor beta chains below were found in one sample sequenced in a study of T-cell memory formation after mild COVID-19. TCRdb re-derived calls from the 5' RACE reads in MiXCR, one entry per CDR3 protein. The table has about 440,000 distinct CDR3 sequences, over 15% seen once; the top ten hold roughly 8.4%. The specimen was PBMCs or a T cell subset sorted from them (not recorded which). These receptors were taken from an adult woman who had mild COVID-19 (a few samples of this study predate the infection). Cell type and time point are not known.

This clonotype came up a few times. This chain links TRBV5-4 with TRBJ2-1; 7 bases fit TRBD1. After removal of 4 bases from V and 12 bases from J, the junction contained 10 bases not matched to a gene. Germline V gives CDR1 SGHNT, CDR2 YYREEE (reference sequence). The length of the CDR3 is 13 residues. CDR3 in DNA: TGTGCCAGCAGCACCGAGCCGACAGGGTGGCAGTTCTTC. As protein: CASSTEPTGWQFF.

J is TRBJ1-3 and V is TRBV5-1; D remains ambiguous. The V and J ends lost 4 bases and 0 bases respectively, with 14 bases between them. The germline gives CDR1 SGHRS, CDR2 YFSETQ. CDR3 length: 16 amino acids. Here the CDR3 DNA reads TGCGCCAGCAGCCCCGACGGACTCCCCTCTGGAAACACCATATATTTT. Its translation: CASSPDGLPSGNTIYF. Full variable domain (outside the CDR3, taken from reference TRBV5-1 and TRBJ1-3): KAGVTQTPRYLIKTRGQQVTLSCSPISGHRSVSWYQQTPGQGLQFLFEYFSETQRNKGNFPGRFSGRQFSNSRSEMNVSTLELGDSALYLCASSPDGLPSGNTIYFGEGSWLTVV.

This chain connects TRBV3-1 to TRBJ2-3; 7 bases map to TRBD1. Germline-derived CDR1 and CDR2 are LGHDT and YNNKEL (reference sequence). Losses at the gene ends were 7 bases for V and 0 bases for J; bases not matched to a gene: 4. The length of the CDR3 is 14 residues. The CDR3 spells CASTPRGSTDTQYF. The CDR3 DNA reads TGTGCCAGCACCCCCAGGGGGAGCACAGATACGCAGTATTTT.

This clonotype was detected only a few times. The CDR3 coding sequence is TGTGCCAGCAGTTACGAGGGGGGACAGACTGGGGCCAACGTCCTGACTTTC. Translating gives CASSYEGGQTGANVLTF. V usage is TRBV6-5 and J usage is TRBJ2-6, with D perhaps TRBD1 (7 bases). In germline, CDR1 is MNHEY, CDR2 SVGAGI. The CDR3 is 17 amino acids. Trimming took off 2 bases at V and 2 bases at J, with 13 bases between the two ends.

The chain couples TRBV5-6 to TRBJ2-5; 11 nucleotides align to TRBD2. CDR3 length equals 18 residues. Germline V CDR1 and CDR2: SGHDT, YYEEEE. V lost 4 bases to trimming and J lost 2 bases; unmatched junction nucleotides: 13. This CDR3 reads CASSRPRVAGGIQETQYF. The DNA of the CDR3 is TGTGCCAGCAGCCGTCCTCGGGTAGCGGGGGGGATACAAGAGACCCAGTACTTC.

This clonotype has only a few counts. The gene calls are TRBV25-1 and TRBJ2-7; tentatively, D is TRBD2 (6 bases). V lost 6 bases, J lost 3 bases, and 15 bases lay in between. In germline, CDR1 is MGHDK, CDR2 SYGVNS. The CDR3 runs 14 residues. This chain's CDR3 is CASSPNSGSYEQYF. The DNA for the CDR3 is TGTGCCAGCAGCCCTAATTCCGGGAGCTACGAGCAGTACTTC.

This clonotype appeared many times. This chain uses TRBV29-1 with TRBJ1-3, with D tentatively TRBD1 (6 bases). CDR3 length equals 13 residues. Trimming stripped 7 bases from V and 4 bases from J, with 14 bases between. Germline V lookup: CDR1 SQVTM, CDR2 ANQGSEA. The CDR3 region has the DNA TGCAGCGCCAATCCGGGACAAGGAAACACCATATATTTT. This encodes CSANPGQGNTIYF.

This clonotype was observed a handful of times. The V gene is TRBV6-5, the J gene TRBJ1-2; D is unresolved. CDR1 MNHEY and CDR2 SVGAGI come from the germline V gene. The CDR3 runs 14 residues. Trimming removed 0 bases from V and 8 bases from J, with 13 bases in between. CDR3 DNA: TGTGCCAGCAGTTACTCGGCGCAGGCGGAGGGCTACACCTTC. This codes for CASSYSAQAEGYTF.

The chain recombines TRBV5-5 with TRBJ2-2; D uncertain. The CDR3 is 17 residues long. Trimming removed 1 base from V and 4 bases from J, with 17 bases in between. Germline CDR1 reads SGHKS; CDR2 reads YYEKEE (reference sequence). The CDR3 reads CASSLWSQLKGTGELFF. CDR3 bases: TGTGCCAGCAGCTTGTGGTCCCAGCTAAAGGGCACCGGGGAGCTGTTTTTT. Full variable domain (remainder filled in from reference TRBV5-5 and TRBJ2-2): DAGVTQSPTHLIKTRGQQVTLRCSPISGHKSVSWYQQVLGQGPQFIFQYYEKEERGRGNFPDRFSARQFPNYSSELNVNALLLGDSALYLCASSLWSQLKGTGELFFGEGSRLTVL.

This clonotype has at least ten counts. The chain recombines TRBV9 with TRBJ1-1; possible D gene TRBD1, 6 bases. The CDR3 spans 14 residues. V dropped 2 bases and J dropped 0 bases, with 8 bases sitting between them. Germline V lookup: CDR1 SGDLS, CDR2 YYNGEE. DNA for the CDR3: TGTGCCAGCAGCGTGACAGGAATGAACACTGAAGCTTTCTTT. It translates to CASSVTGMNTEAFF.

This clonotype was seen a few times. The chain joins TRBV5-1 to TRBJ2-7, with D possibly TRBD1 on 6 matching bases. CDR3 size: 19 residues. Trimming cost V 0 bases and J 3 bases, with 25 bases left between them. Germline assignment: CDR1 SGHRS and CDR2 YFSETQ. In DNA form, the CDR3 reads TGCGCCAGCAGCTTGGTTCGAAACCGCAGGACAGAGGCCAACTACGAGCAGTACTTC. Protein product: CASSLVRNRRTEANYEQYF.

The CDR3 bases are TGCGCCAGCAGCTTTACACAGGGGAGGGTTACTGAAGCTTTCTTT. Translated: CASSFTQGRVTEAFF. V and J are TRBV5-1 and TRBJ1-1; 7 bases line up with TRBD1. Germline CDR1 reads SGHRS; CDR2 reads YFSETQ. The CDR3 spans 15 residues. The ends lost 2 bases at V and 5 bases at J; junction bases unmatched: 9.

This clonotype was observed a few times. This sequence joins TRBV4-2 and TRBJ2-5; TRBD2 matches 8 bases. Germline CDR1 and CDR2: LGHNA and YNFKEQ. The CDR3 sequence is 15 residues long. The V gene end was trimmed by 4 bases and the J gene end by 1 base; junction bases not matched to a gene: 5. The CDR3 bases are TGTGCCAGCAGCCTAATAGCGGGACCCCAAGAGACCCAGTACTTC. Translated: CASSLIAGPQETQYF.

V gene TRBV27 combines with J gene TRBJ2-3, with 12 bases lining up with TRBD1. In germline, CDR1 is MNHEY, CDR2 SMNVEV (reference sequence). The J segment lost 3 bases and the V segment lost 2 bases, leaving 3 bases of the junction unmatched. The length of the CDR3 is 16 residues. CDR3 nucleotides: TGTGCCAGCAGTTTAGGGGACAGGGGGCCGACAGATACGCAGTATTTT. Translation gives CASSLGDRGPTDTQYF.

This clonotype was found a few times. V usage is TRBV20-1 and J usage is TRBJ2-7; D is undetermined. Between the trimmed V and J ends, which lost 0 bases and 9 bases, there was a span of 9 bases. CDR3 size: 11 residues. CDR1 is DFQATT and CDR2 is SNEGSKA in the germline V gene (reference sequence). CDR3 in DNA: TGCAGTGCTAGAGATCTCCGCGGGCAGTACTTC. Its translation: CSARDLRGQYF.

The chain employs TRBV2 and TRBJ2-7; tentative D call: TRBD1 (7 bases). Germline V gene lookup returns CDR1 SNHLY and CDR2 FYNNEI. CDR3 size: 15 residues. The V end was cut by 6 bases, the J end by 3 bases, with 18 bases between. The chain's CDR3 is CASRTAAGGGYEQYF. For the CDR3, the DNA is TGTGCCAGCAGGACGGCCGCAGGGGGAGGCTACGAGCAGTACTTC.

This CDR3 reads CASGTSVYNEQFF. The CDR3 DNA is TGTGCCAGCGGGACTAGCGTTTACAATGAGCAGTTCTTC. The V and J genes are TRBV12-3 or TRBV12-4 and TRBJ2-1, with TRBD2 matching 10 bases. This CDR3 contains 13 residues. V lost 8 bases to trimming and J lost 4 bases; unmatched junction nucleotides: 2.

The rearrangement joins TRBV7-9 to TRBJ1-5; TRBD1 is a possible D gene (5 bases). Trimming left V 5 bases short and J 2 bases short, with 10 bases between. CDR3 size: 14 residues. CDR1 and CDR2 from the germline V gene are SEHNR and FQNEAQ (reference sequence). The CDR3 bases are TGTGCCAGCAGCCCGATGGGGGGCAATCAGCCCCAGCATTTT. This gives the protein CASSPMGGNQPQHF.

The chain links TRBV12-3 or TRBV12-4 to TRBJ2-1; D possibly corresponds to TRBD2 (6 bases). V was trimmed by 4 bases and J by 2 bases, leaving 12 bases between them. CDR3 length equals 15 residues. The CDR3 DNA follows: TGTGCCAGCAGTTCTAGCGCGGGCGCCTACAATGAGCAGTTCTTC. Encoded protein: CASSSSAGAYNEQFF.

The rearrangement links TRBV11-2 to TRBJ2-1; 8 bases map to TRBD1. The CDR3 sequence is 15 residues long. Germline assignment: CDR1 SGHAT and CDR2 FQNNGV. V lost 5 bases to trimming and J lost 6 bases; unmatched junction nucleotides: 9. CDR3 nucleotides: TGTGCCAGCAGCCGTCAGGGACAGGCTGGCAATGAGCAGTTCTTC. Amino acid sequence: CASSRQGQAGNEQFF.

Points on this clonotype: One junction end does not reproduce the germline sequence, and a read error may be involved. The chain carries TRBV5-1 and TRBJ2-1; D perhaps matches TRBD2 (6 bases). The CDR3 runs 13 residues. Germline V gene lookup returns CDR1 SGHRS and CDR2 YFSETQ. As DNA, the CDR3 is TGTGCCAGCAGTTTTGGGGGAGGAAATGAGCAGTTCTTC. This encodes CASSFGGGNEQFF.

Note on this clonotype: This may be a read error, as it is one base from a much larger clone. The chain recombines TRBV7-9 with TRBJ2-1; D perhaps matches TRBD2 (6 bases). The CDR3 spans 13 residues. The V and J ends lost 5 bases and 6 bases respectively, with 11 bases between them. The germline gives CDR1 SEHNR, CDR2 FQNEAQ (reference sequence). The chain's CDR3 is CASSPRDSNEQFF. CDR3 DNA: TGTGCCAGCAGCCCCCGGGACTCCAATGAGCAGTTCTTC.

This clonotype was seen only a few times. The chain joins TRBV7-9 to TRBJ2-7; 7 bases match TRBD1. The CDR3 covers 16 residues. Germline assignment: CDR1 SEHNR and CDR2 FQNEAQ (reference sequence). V was pared by 3 bases and J by 4 bases, with 12 bases of the junction left unmatched. The CDR3 spells CASSFSRTGSQYEQYF. CDR3 in DNA: TGTGCCAGCAGCTTTTCCCGGACAGGCTCTCAATACGAGCAGTACTTC.

The rearrangement links TRBV27 to TRBJ2-3, with D perhaps given as TRBD1 or TRBD2 (5 bases each). V was cut by 7 bases and J by 3 bases, with 20 bases left in between. Germline V gene lookup returns CDR1 MNHEY and CDR2 SMNVEV (reference sequence). The CDR3 is 16 residues long. The CDR3 coding sequence is TGTGCCAGCACCACACGGGGCGGCCCCTGGACAGATACGCAGTATTTT. Translated: CASTTRGGPWTDTQYF.

The sample holds a few counts of this clonotype. The chain joins TRBV5-1 to TRBJ2-2; the D call may be TRBD1 or TRBD2 (5 bases each). The CDR3 covers 15 residues. Trimming cost V 0 bases and J 5 bases, with 11 bases left between them. Germline-derived CDR1 and CDR2 are SGHRS and YFSETQ. The CDR3 loop reads CASSLDAGRTGELFF. In nucleotides, the CDR3 is TGCGCCAGCAGCTTGGATGCAGGGAGAACCGGGGAGCTGTTTTTT.

The chain combines TRBV5-1 with TRBJ2-3, with TRBD2 matching over 7 bases. CDR1 is SGHRS and CDR2 is YFSETQ in the germline V gene. V shed 2 bases and J 2 bases; nucleotides not matched to a gene: 5. There are 15 residues in the CDR3. DNA for the CDR3: TGCGCCAGCAGCTTTGGCGGGGGTGACACAGATACGCAGTATTTT. Protein product: CASSFGGGDTDTQYF.

This clonotype was observed a handful of times. V is TRBV9 and J is TRBJ2-7, with D possibly being TRBD1 (5 bases). Trimming left V 0 bases short and J 4 bases short, with 11 bases between. The germline V gene encodes CDR1 SGDLS and CDR2 YYNGEE. The CDR3 runs to 14 residues. The CDR3 coding sequence is TGTGCCAGCAGCGTAGGCGGAGCAGGGTACGAGCAGTACTTC. Its translation is CASSVGGAGYEQYF.

This clonotype has a handful of counts. The chain joins TRBV30 to TRBJ2-7, with D hard to call. The germline CDR1 and CDR2 sequences are GTSNPN and SVGIG (reference sequence). Trimming stripped 0 bases from V and 1 base from J, with 10 bases between. The CDR3 runs to 14 residues. DNA of the CDR3: TGTGCCTGGAGTGTACTGGCTAGATCCTACGAGCAGTACTTC. This translates into CAWSVLARSYEQYF.

This clonotype was seen at least ten times. The chain has TRBV7-9 and TRBJ1-1, with D unclear. The ends were cut back, 4 bases at V and 4 bases at J, with 10 bases in the middle. The CDR3 totals 13 residues. Germline loops: CDR1 SEHNR, CDR2 FQNEAQ (reference sequence). The CDR3 DNA sequence: TGTGCCAGCAGCTCCAACCTGGCCACTGAAGCTTTCTTT. As protein: CASSSNLATEAFF.

This clonotype has a handful of counts. The J gene is TRBJ1-1, the V gene TRBV7-8; D is possibly TRBD1 (5 bases). The CDR3 covers 14 residues. The V and J ends lost 7 bases and 0 bases respectively, with 12 bases between them. The germline V gene has CDR1 SGHVS and CDR2 FQNEAQ. The CDR3 region is CASKGANMNTEAFF. The CDR3 nucleotides read TGTGCCAGCAAAGGGGCGAACATGAACACTGAAGCTTTCTTT.